This is a list of T cell receptor beta chains from one sample in a study of cytomegalovirus exposure and HLA in healthy donors. Measured with immunoSEQ multiplex PCR; TCRdb has only the in-frame clones, and not every one. Found here are around 130,000 clones, around 84% of them singletons; the top ten hold 2% to 3%. Input material: PBMCs. These receptor sequences come from a man over 45 in good health and CMV-seronegative. Both conserved end residues are part of each CDR3. The D gene is left open where the match is weak. Clone size appears in some rows only: once, few, many, or a class for an expanded clone.

D gene: NA; clone size: NA; J gene: TRBJ1-5; V gene: TRBV30; CDR3 protein: CAWGRGEPQHF; CDR3 DNA: TGTGCCTGGGGTAGGGGTGAGCCCCAGCATTTT
D gene: NA; clone size: NA; J gene: TRBJ2-1; V gene: TRBV18; CDR3 protein: CASSPAAFSYNEQFF; CDR3 DNA: TGTGCCAGCTCACCGGCGGCTTTCTCCTACAATGAGCAGTTCTTC
D gene: TRBD1; clone size: NA; J gene: TRBJ2-1; V gene: TRBV18; CDR3 protein: CASSQGQGIYNEQFF; CDR3 DNA: TGTGCCAGCTCACAGGGACAGGGTATCTACAATGAGCAGTTCTTC
D gene: NA; clone size: NA; J gene: TRBJ1-6; V gene: TRBV19; CDR3 protein: CASSIDSPYPSPLHF; CDR3 DNA: TGTGCCAGTAGTATAGATTCGCCCTACCCTTCACCCCTCCACTTT
D gene: TRBD1; clone size: NA; J gene: TRBJ1-1; V gene: TRBV11-2; CDR3 protein: CASSLVGVGQGRSTEAFF; CDR3 DNA: TGTGCCAGCAGCTTAGTGGGCGTGGGACAGGGACGGAGTACTGAAGCTTTCTTT
D gene: NA; clone size: NA; J gene: TRBJ1-5; V gene: TRBV18; CDR3 protein: CASSPSGGDQPQHF; CDR3 DNA: TGTGCCAGCTCACCTTCGGGGGGAGATCAGCCCCAGCATTTT
D gene: TRBD1; clone size: NA; J gene: TRBJ1-4; V gene: TRBV6-1; CDR3 protein: CASSMDRVAEKLFF; CDR3 DNA: TGTGCCAGCAGCATGGACAGGGTCGCCGAAAAACTGTTTTTT
D gene: TRBD1; clone size: NA; J gene: TRBJ1-2; V gene: TRBV4-2; CDR3 protein: CASSQMTGNYGYTF; CDR3 DNA: TGTGCCAGCAGCCAGATGACAGGGAACTATGGCTACACCTTC
D gene: NA; clone size: once; J gene: TRBJ1-6; V gene: TRBV4-1; CDR3 protein: CASSQVINSPLHF; CDR3 DNA: TGCGCCAGCAGCCAAGTAATAAATTCACCCCTCCACTTT
D gene: NA; clone size: NA; J gene: TRBJ2-5; V gene: TRBV6-1; CDR3 protein: CASSASQGWETQYF; CDR3 DNA: TGTGCCAGCAGCGCCTCTCAGGGGTGGGAGACCCAGTACTTC
D gene: TRBD1; clone size: once; J gene: TRBJ2-7; V gene: TRBV27; CDR3 protein: CASSFSRTGSLHEQYF; CDR3 DNA: TGTGCCAGCAGTTTCTCACGGACAGGGAGTTTACACGAGCAGTACTTC
D gene: NA; clone size: NA; J gene: TRBJ1-1; V gene: TRBV20-1; CDR3 protein: CSARAGAEAFF; CDR3 DNA: TGCAGTGCTAGAGCGGGGGCTGAAGCTTTCTTT
D gene: NA; clone size: NA; J gene: TRBJ2-7; V gene: TRBV7-8; CDR3 protein: CASSLGRGRSYEQYF; CDR3 DNA: TGTGCCAGCAGCCTAGGGCGGGGGCGATCCTACGAGCAGTACTTC
D gene: NA; clone size: NA; J gene: TRBJ1-5; V gene: TRBV28; CDR3 protein: CASTHGGSLGNQPQHF; CDR3 DNA: TGTGCCAGCACCCATGGCGGGTCCCTGGGGAATCAGCCCCAGCATTTT
D gene: NA; clone size: NA; J gene: TRBJ2-7; V gene: TRBV5-5; CDR3 protein: CASSLGGVSEQYF; CDR3 DNA: TGTGCCAGCAGCTTGGGGGGGGTAAGCGAGCAGTACTTC
D gene: NA; clone size: NA; J gene: TRBJ2-7; V gene: TRBV27; CDR3 protein: CASSFGGGGHAYEQYF; CDR3 DNA: TGTGCCAGCAGTTTCGGAGGCGGGGGCCACGCCTACGAGCAGTACTTC
D gene: TRBD1; clone size: NA; J gene: TRBJ2-7; V gene: TRBV27; CDR3 protein: CASQTPGGYEQYF; CDR3 DNA: TGTGCCAGCCAAACACCAGGGGGCTACGAGCAGTACTTC
D gene: NA; clone size: NA; J gene: TRBJ2-3; V gene: TRBV5-6; CDR3 protein: CASSLELDSTDTQYF; CDR3 DNA: TGTGCCAGCAGCTTGGAACTAGACAGCACAGATACGCAGTATTTT
D gene: NA; clone size: NA; J gene: TRBJ2-7; V gene: TRBV7-8; CDR3 protein: CASSFAGEQYF; CDR3 DNA: TGTGCCAGCAGCTTTGCCGGCGAGCAGTACTTC
D gene: TRBD2; clone size: NA; J gene: TRBJ2-7; V gene: TRBV7-8; CDR3 protein: CASRKMGGSSYEQYF; CDR3 DNA: TGTGCCAGCAGAAAGATGGGCGGGAGCTCCTACGAGCAGTACTTC
D gene: NA; clone size: NA; J gene: TRBJ2-7; V gene: TRBV5-4; CDR3 protein: CASSTRQSSYEQYF; CDR3 DNA: TGTGCCAGCAGCACCCGACAGAGCTCCTACGAGCAGTACTTC
D gene: NA; clone size: few; J gene: TRBJ1-2; V gene: TRBV6-4; CDR3 protein: CASSDLGASHGYTF; CDR3 DNA: TGTGCCAGCAGTGACCTTGGGGCAAGCCATGGCTACACCTTC
D gene: TRBD2; clone size: NA; J gene: TRBJ2-5; V gene: TRBV7-9; CDR3 protein: CASSPGLAGQETQYF; CDR3 DNA: TGTGCCAGCAGCCCCGGACTAGCGGGACAAGAGACCCAGTACTTC
D gene: NA; clone size: NA; J gene: TRBJ1-6; V gene: TRBV7-9; CDR3 protein: CASSPTKVRGSSYNSPLHF; CDR3 DNA: TGTGCCAGCAGCCCTACAAAGGTCCGGGGGAGCTCCTATAATTCACCCCTCCACTTT
D gene: NA; clone size: NA; J gene: TRBJ1-5; V gene: TRBV7-2; CDR3 protein: CASSLVVLSNQPQHF; CDR3 DNA: TGTGCCAGCAGCTTAGTAGTACTAAGCAATCAGCCCCAGCATTTT
D gene: NA; clone size: once; J gene: TRBJ2-1; V gene: TRBV6-5; CDR3 protein: CASSYGGGAYNEQFF; CDR3 DNA: TGTGCCAGCAGTTACGGAGGGGGGGCCTACAATGAGCAGTTCTTC
D gene: NA; clone size: NA; J gene: TRBJ2-1; V gene: TRBV7-9; CDR3 protein: CASSLSGLHNEQFF; CDR3 DNA: TGTGCCAGCAGCTTATCGGGACTTCACAATGAGCAGTTCTTC
D gene: NA; clone size: NA; J gene: TRBJ2-7; V gene: TRBV27; CDR3 protein: CASSTTDYRASEQYF; CDR3 DNA: TGTGCCAGCAGTACAACTGATTACAGGGCTTCCGAGCAGTACTTC
D gene: NA; clone size: NA; J gene: TRBJ1-1; V gene: TRBV6-1; CDR3 protein: CASSGRGNTEAFF; CDR3 DNA: TGTGCCAGCTCTGGGCGGGGAAACACTGAAGCTTTCTTT
D gene: NA; clone size: NA; J gene: TRBJ1-6; V gene: TRBV4-3; CDR3 protein: CASSQDPATRARSPLHF; CDR3 DNA: TGCGCCAGCAGCCAAGACCCGGCCACGCGGGCTAGGTCACCCCTCCACTTT
D gene: TRBD1; clone size: NA; J gene: TRBJ2-1; V gene: TRBV4-1; CDR3 protein: CASSQPPGQGLNEQFF; CDR3 DNA: TGCGCCAGCAGCCAACCCCCGGGACAGGGACTCAATGAGCAGTTCTTC
D gene: NA; clone size: NA; J gene: TRBJ1-4; V gene: TRBV9; CDR3 protein: CASSVGETPVEKLFF; CDR3 DNA: TGTGCCAGCAGCGTGGGAGAGACACCTGTGGAAAAACTGTTTTTT
D gene: TRBD1; clone size: few; J gene: TRBJ1-4; V gene: TRBV2; CDR3 protein: CASSDGQGREKLFF; CDR3 DNA: TGTGCCAGCAGTGACGGACAGGGGCGCGAAAAACTGTTTTTT
D gene: NA; clone size: NA; J gene: TRBJ1-1; V gene: TRBV5-1; CDR3 protein: CASSLWQGNTEAFF; CDR3 DNA: TGCGCCAGCAGCTTGTGGCAGGGGAACACTGAAGCTTTCTTT
D gene: NA; clone size: once; J gene: TRBJ1-2; V gene: TRBV5-1; CDR3 protein: CASSLVQGPYGYTF; CDR3 DNA: TGCGCCAGCAGCTTGGTGCAGGGCCCCTATGGCTACACCTTC
D gene: NA; clone size: NA; J gene: TRBJ2-5; V gene: TRBV5-4; CDR3 protein: CASRKQDQETQYF; CDR3 DNA: TGTGCCAGCAGAAAACAGGACCAAGAGACCCAGTACTTC
D gene: TRBD2; clone size: once; J gene: TRBJ2-5; V gene: TRBV28; CDR3 protein: CASSPGGARETQYF; CDR3 DNA: TGTGCCAGCAGTCCCGGGGGGGCCCGGGAGACCCAGTACTTC
D gene: NA; clone size: few; J gene: TRBJ1-2; V gene: TRBV14; CDR3 protein: CASSQRWEVGYTF; CDR3 DNA: TGTGCCAGCAGCCAAAGGTGGGAGGTTGGCTACACCTTC
D gene: TRBD1; clone size: NA; J gene: TRBJ2-7; V gene: TRBV11-2; CDR3 protein: CASSPTTGPYEQYF; CDR3 DNA: TGTGCCAGCAGCCCGACGACAGGGCCCTACGAGCAGTACTTC
D gene: NA; clone size: NA; J gene: TRBJ1-1; V gene: TRBV15; CDR3 protein: CATSTEQGWENTEAFF; CDR3 DNA: TGTGCCACCAGCACAGAACAGGGTTGGGAGAACACTGAAGCTTTCTTT
D gene: NA; clone size: NA; J gene: TRBJ2-4; V gene: TRBV27; CDR3 protein: CASSFRQGQTKNIQYF; CDR3 DNA: TGTGCCAGCAGTTTTCGGCAGGGGCAGACCAAAAACATTCAGTACTTC
D gene: TRBD1; clone size: NA; J gene: TRBJ1-1; V gene: TRBV11-2; CDR3 protein: CASSSRTGGTFGTEAFF; CDR3 DNA: TGTGCCAGCAGCTCGCGGACAGGGGGGACTTTTGGCACTGAAGCTTTCTTT
D gene: NA; clone size: NA; J gene: TRBJ2-5; V gene: TRBV5-1; CDR3 protein: CASSLRKKSPGLQETQYF; CDR3 DNA: TGCGCCAGCAGCTTACGGAAAAAGTCTCCGGGACTTCAAGAGACCCAGTACTTC
D gene: TRBD1; clone size: few; J gene: TRBJ2-1; V gene: TRBV5-4; CDR3 protein: CASRPGQRSSYNEQFF; CDR3 DNA: TGTGCCAGCAGGCCGGGACAGCGGAGCTCCTACAATGAGCAGTTCTTC
D gene: NA; clone size: few; J gene: TRBJ2-5; V gene: TRBV18; CDR3 protein: CASSPVQETQYF; CDR3 DNA: TGTGCCAGCTCACCCGTTCAAGAGACCCAGTACTTC
D gene: TRBD1; clone size: NA; J gene: TRBJ1-1; V gene: TRBV5-1; CDR3 protein: CASSLLGQVGHTEAFF; CDR3 DNA: TGCGCCAGCAGCTTGCTAGGACAGGTGGGGCACACTGAAGCTTTCTTT
D gene: TRBD2; clone size: NA; J gene: TRBJ2-3; V gene: TRBV4-2; CDR3 protein: CASSQLGLAGGGSDTQYF; CDR3 DNA: TGTGCCAGCAGCCAACTTGGACTAGCGGGGGGCGGGTCAGATACGCAGTATTTT
D gene: NA; clone size: NA; J gene: TRBJ2-3; V gene: TRBV10-3; CDR3 protein: CAISSSTSTDTQYF; CDR3 DNA: TGTGCCATCAGCTCTAGTACTAGCACAGATACGCAGTATTTT
D gene: NA; clone size: NA; J gene: TRBJ1-6; V gene: TRBV4-3; CDR3 protein: CASSQARGNSPLHF; CDR3 DNA: TGCGCCAGCAGCCAGGCGAGGGGGAATTCACCCCTCCACTTT
D gene: TRBD2; clone size: NA; J gene: TRBJ2-5; V gene: TRBV7-2; CDR3 protein: CASSSQPHQLAGGWETQYF; CDR3 DNA: TGTGCCAGCAGCTCCCAACCCCACCAGTTAGCGGGGGGCTGGGAGACCCAGTACTTC
D gene: NA; clone size: NA; J gene: TRBJ2-7; V gene: TRBV18; CDR3 protein: CASSPSFGGGPNEQYF; CDR3 DNA: TGTGCCAGCTCACCATCGTTTGGGGGGGGCCCTAACGAGCAGTACTTC
D gene: TRBD1; clone size: NA; J gene: TRBJ2-3; V gene: TRBV18; CDR3 protein: CASSPRQGATDTQYF; CDR3 DNA: TGTGCCAGCTCACCGAGACAGGGGGCAACAGATACGCAGTATTTT
D gene: TRBD2; clone size: NA; J gene: TRBJ2-1; V gene: TRBV4-1; CDR3 protein: CASSHGLAGGNYNEQFF; CDR3 DNA: TGCGCCAGCAGCCATGGCTTAGCGGGGGGGAATTACAATGAGCAGTTCTTC